In this sample, the clone carrying this TCR beta chain turned up many times. TCRdb processed the RT-PCR reads anew with MiXCR; each CDR3 protein has one entry. The table shows about a million distinct CDR3 sequences, with approximately 19% occurring only once. The source of the sample is a study of patients and donors after allogeneic stem cell transplantation. The V gene lost 4 bases and the J gene lost 2 bases, with 8 bases spanning the gap. Germline V gene lookup returns CDR1 LGHNA and CDR2 YSLEER. The CDR3 runs to 13 residues. The chain combines TRBV4-3 with TRBJ1-1; D gene uncertain. This TCR came from a human donor who was either an allogeneic HSCT recipient or a stem cell or donor lymphocyte infusion donor (not recorded which). It is not recorded whose cells these are; they may come from a transplant donor. Specimen: blood, either unsorted or a sorted T cell fraction (not recorded which). This CDR3 is CASSRKLNTEAFF. DNA for the CDR3: TGCGCCAGCAGCCGAAAGCTTAACACTGAAGCTTTCTTT.